The 14 T cell receptor beta chains in this list originate from one sample, sequenced in a study of beta chain features in type 1 diabetes. Study findings and constraints: Type 1 diabetes patients showed a moderate but significant shortening of TCRB CDR3s in all four CD4+ subsets.

These receptors have no known antigen. The entirety of the isolated RNA underwent reverse transcription, so expressed TCRB transcripts were sequenced. The repertoire was sequenced with immunoSEQ multiplex PCR; TCRdb's copy has only in-frame clones and lacks some. Of 95,000 to 150,000 clones in the sample, 15% to 20% were seen once. The sequenced material came from central memory CD4+ T cells from blood. These receptors came from a man younger than 45 with type 1 diabetes.

The rearrangement uses TRBV27 and TRBJ2-2, with 7 bases aligning to TRBD1. The trim removed 7 bases at V and 3 bases at J, leaving 5 bases unmatched. The CDR3 extends over 14 amino acids. Germline V CDR1 and CDR2: MNHEY, SMNVEV (reference sequence). CDR3 sequence reads: CASTPTGYTGELFF. CDR3 nucleotides: TGTGCCAGCACCCCGACAGGGTACACCGGGGAGCTGTTTTTT.

This clone was seen a handful of times. The chain joins TRBV10-3 to TRBJ1-1; 8 positions agree with TRBD1. The CDR3 is 15 amino acids. Germline V lookup: CDR1 ENHRY, CDR2 SYGVKD. Germline trimming cut 4 bases from V and 6 bases from J; bases unmatched to any gene: 10. The CDR3 DNA reads TGTGCCATCAGTGTTGGTTCAGGGGGCTCTGCTGAAGCTTTCTTT. Translating gives CAISVGSGGSAEAFF.

This clone appeared a few times. The chain uses TRBV15 and TRBJ2-3, with no clear D. The germline V gene encodes CDR1 LNHNV and CDR2 YYDKDF (reference sequence). This CDR3 region has 12 residues. Trimming stripped 3 bases from V and 8 bases from J, with 9 bases between. In DNA, the CDR3 is TGTGCCACCAGCAGGGATCACACTACGCAGTATTTT. Protein: CATSRDHTTQYF.

This clone was observed a few times. V and J are TRBV2 and TRBJ2-7; maybe TRBD2 (6 bases). CDR1 SNHLY and CDR2 FYNNEI come from the germline V gene. The V gene lost 5 bases and the J gene lost 7 bases, with 15 bases spanning the gap. The length of the CDR3 is 13 residues. CDR3 sequence: CASSWDLPGEQYF. The CDR3 bases are TGTGCCAGCAGTTGGGACTTACCGGGGGAGCAGTACTTC.

The chain links TRBV30 to TRBJ1-4; D not certain. The CDR3 spans 13 residues. Trimming removed 3 bases at V and 1 base at J, with 6 bases between. Germline-derived CDR1 and CDR2 are GTSNPN and SVGIG (reference sequence). This CDR3 reads CAWSRLTNEKLFF. The CDR3 DNA sequence: TGTGCCTGGAGCCGTCTAACTAATGAAAAACTGTTTTTT.

The V gene is TRBV11-2, the J gene TRBJ2-5; 9 nucleotides align to TRBD2. V lost 4 bases, J lost 2 bases, and 2 bases stayed unmatched. Germline V gene sequence: CDR1 SGHAT, CDR2 FQNNGV. The CDR3 sequence is 14 residues long. The CDR3 nucleotides read TGTGCCAGCAGCTCACTAGCGGGTCAAGAGACCCAGTACTTC. The encoded protein is CASSSLAGQETQYF.

The rearrangement links TRBV7-9 to TRBJ1-2; D gene ambiguous. The CDR3 sequence is 13 residues long. The V end lost 3 bases, the J end lost 7 bases, and 12 bases lay between the germline ends. Germline CDR1 reads SEHNR; CDR2 reads FQNEAQ (reference sequence). The CDR3 nucleotides read TGTGCCAGCAGCTTTCCCACGGGCACTGGCTACACCTTC. This gives the protein CASSFPTGTGYTF.

This clone was counted only a few times. The rearrangement links TRBV5-6 to TRBJ2-7, with 7 bases matching TRBD1. The CDR3 spans 14 residues. Germline V gene data show CDR1 as SGHDT and CDR2 as YYEEEE. The ends lost 1 base at V and 2 bases at J; junction bases unmatched: 3. This CDR3 is CASSLQQGTYEQYF. The CDR3 nucleotides are TGTGCCAGCAGCTTGCAACAGGGGACCTACGAGCAGTACTTC. Variable domain in full (rest from reference TRBV5-6 and TRBJ2-7): DAGVTQSPTHLIKTRGQQVTLRCSPKSGHDTVSWYQQALGQGPQFIFQYYEEEERQRGNFPDRFSGHQFPNYSSELNVNALLLGDSALYLCASSLQQGTYEQYFGPGTRLTVT.

The chain uses TRBV7-2 and TRBJ1-3; perhaps TRBD1 as D (6 bases). The V end lost 2 bases, the J end lost 3 bases, and 14 bases lay between the germline ends. The CDR3 consists of 16 residues. In germline, CDR1 is SGHTA, CDR2 FQGNSA. This chain's CDR3 is CASSLQQGIFGNTIYF. The CDR3 nucleotides read TGTGCCAGCAGCTTACAACAGGGAATCTTTGGAAACACCATATATTTT. Variable domain in full (rest from reference TRBV7-2 and TRBJ1-3): GAGVSQSPSNKVTEKGKDVELRCDPISGHTALYWYRQSLGQGLEFLIYFQGNSAPDKSGLPSDRFSAERTGGSVSTLTIQRTQQEDSAVYLCASSLQQGIFGNTIYFGEGSWLTVV.

This rearrangement joins TRBV4-3 to TRBJ2-5; TRBD1 might be the D (5 bases). Trimming removed 0 bases at V and 2 bases at J, with 10 bases between. CDR1 and CDR2 from the germline V gene are LGHNA and YSLEER. This CDR3 spans 15 amino acids. The CDR3 DNA reads as TGCGCCAGCAGCCAAGATCTCAGGGAACAAGAGACCCAGTACTTC. Translating gives CASSQDLREQETQYF.

The CDR3 coding sequence is TGTGCCAGCAGCGAAGGACTAGCGCCCTACGAGCAGTACTTC. It specifies CASSEGLAPYEQYF. This sequence joins TRBV7-2 and TRBJ2-7; 9 nucleotides align to TRBD2. V gave up 5 bases and J gave up 2 bases; unmatched junction bases: 4. The CDR3 sequence is 14 residues long. Germline CDR1 is SGHTA and CDR2 is FQGNSA.

J is TRBJ2-7 and V is TRBV29-1; the D gene is possibly TRBD1 (5 bases). Germline CDR1 and CDR2: SQVTM and ANQGSEA. This CDR3 has 13 amino acids. Trimming took off 4 bases at V and 2 bases at J, with 12 bases between the two ends. The CDR3 coding sequence is TGCAGCGTTGTCAACAGGAATGCCTACGAGCAGTACTTC. It codes for CSVVNRNAYEQYF.

V is TRBV29-1 and J is TRBJ1-4; no firm D call. CDR1 is SQVTM, CDR2 ANQGSEA, per germline. V dropped 4 bases and J dropped 10 bases, with 13 bases sitting between them. This CDR3 region has 12 residues. The chain's CDR3 is CSVGRDPRKLFF. The CDR3 region has the DNA TGCAGCGTTGGAAGAGATCCTCGAAAACTGTTTTTT.

This clone has more than one count but fewer than ten. This rearrangement joins TRBV7-9 to TRBJ2-1; 8 bases are a match to TRBD2. The germline CDR1 and CDR2 sequences are SEHNR and FQNEAQ (reference sequence). The CDR3 runs 16 residues. With V trimmed by 4 bases and J by 7 bases, 12 bases remained unmatched. As DNA, the CDR3 is TGTGCCAGCAGCTCCCTTAGCGGGGCCCCGAGGAATGAGCAGTTCTTC. It specifies CASSSLSGAPRNEQFF. The complete variable domain, with remaining parts taken from reference TRBV7-9 and TRBJ2-1, reads DTGVSQNPRHKITKRGQNVTFRCDPISEHNRLYWYRQTLGQGPEFLTYFQNEAQLEKSRLLSDRFSAERPKGSFSTLEIQRTEQGDSAMYLCASSSLSGAPRNEQFFGPGTRLTVL.